This TCR beta chain was retrieved from a study of blood T cell repertoires in COVID-19. Study in general: Spain, Italy and the United States supplied samples that represented acute and convalescent COVID-19.

The V segment lost 5 bases and the J segment 3 bases; nucleotides outside the gene matches: 4. Germline CDR1 and CDR2: SGHNT and YENEEA. The CDR3 totals 14 residues. Methods used by the authors: Amplification of reference gene primers was used by the study to estimate nucleated cell counts. The data were produced by immunoSEQ multiplex PCR, yet TCRdb's version contains in-frame clones alone and is incomplete. From that table come the V and J calls and clone size; the DNA was used to work out D and trimming. The sample contains 130,000 to 150,000 clones, around 87% of which appear only once. The TCR was taken from a man between 18 and 29 years old with COVID-19, enrolled during active disease. The J gene is TRBJ1-5, the V gene TRBV11-3, with TRBD1 matching over 7 bases. The specimen sequenced was peripheral blood. CDR3 protein: CASSQGQVNQPQHF. The CDR3 nucleotides read TGTGCCAGCAGCCAAGGACAGGTCAATCAGCCCCAGCATTTT.